The clone carrying this TCR beta chain came up a few times. The data were taken from a study of human T cells and chemical hapten exposure. Germline loops: CDR1 SGHVS, CDR2 FQNEAQ. The V gene lost 5 bases and the J gene lost 5 bases, with 13 bases spanning the gap. This CDR3 comprises 15 residues. The time point denotes: pre-sensitization, week 0. Treatment given: therapeutic diphenylcyclopropenone sensitization with weekly scalp DPC. TCRdb independently ran MiXCR on the RACE reads; one entry per CDR3 protein. The sample lists 95,000 to 150,000 distinct CDR3 sequences; around an eighth were seen once. This receptor was identified in a woman aged 18-29 years with alopecia areata. Some clones in this sample may be carry-over from other donors' samples. Sequencing was performed on whole blood, taken in connection with sensitization to the hapten diphenylcyclopropenone (DPC). This chain uses TRBV7-8 with TRBJ1-6; D unclear. The CDR3 DNA reads TGTGCCAGCAGCCAGACAAGGGCCCATAATTCACCCCTCCACTTT. This sequence encodes CASSQTRAHNSPLHF.